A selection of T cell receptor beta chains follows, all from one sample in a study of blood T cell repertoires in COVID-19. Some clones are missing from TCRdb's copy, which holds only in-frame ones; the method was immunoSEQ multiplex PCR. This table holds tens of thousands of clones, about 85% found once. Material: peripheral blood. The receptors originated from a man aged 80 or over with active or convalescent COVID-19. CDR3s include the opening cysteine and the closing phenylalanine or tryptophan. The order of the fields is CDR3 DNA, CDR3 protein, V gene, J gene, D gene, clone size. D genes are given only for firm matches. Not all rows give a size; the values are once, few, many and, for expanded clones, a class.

TGTGCCAGCAGTTTTTCAGGGGCCGAGACCCAGTACTTC	CASSFSGAETQYF	TRBV27	TRBJ2-5	NA	NA
TGTGCCAGCAGCCCGGGACTAGCGGGGGCATCAAGCTCCTACGAGCAGTACTTC	CASSPGLAGASSSYEQYF	TRBV7-8	TRBJ2-7	TRBD2	NA
TGCGCCAGCAGCCAAGAAACAGGGTTCTCCGAGCAGTACTTC	CASSQETGFSEQYF	TRBV4-1	TRBJ2-7	NA	NA
TGTGCCAGCAGCGGGAGTAGCGGGGGGGCCCACGAGCAGTACTTC	CASSGSSGGAHEQYF	TRBV9	TRBJ2-7	TRBD2	NA
TGTGCAAAAGCGGGACAGGGTCCTAACCTAACTAATGAAAAACTGTTTTTT	CAKAGQGPNLTNEKLFF	TRBV27	TRBJ1-4	TRBD1	NA
TGCAGCGGCGGGTGGGTGGGCGGCTACACCTTC	CSGGWVGGYTF	TRBV29-1	TRBJ1-2	NA	NA
TGTGCCAGCAGTTTCCGGACAAGGCAAGAGACCCAGTACTTC	CASSFRTRQETQYF	TRBV27	TRBJ2-5	NA	NA
TGTGCCAGCAGCCCGGGACAGGGTAACTATGGCTACACCTTC	CASSPGQGNYGYTF	TRBV7-9	TRBJ1-2	TRBD1	few
TGTGCCAGCAGTTCCGGGACAGGGACTGGGGCCAACGTCCTGACTTTC	CASSSGTGTGANVLTF	TRBV28	TRBJ2-6	TRBD1	NA
TGTGCCAGCAGCCAAGGGGATAGCGGGGAGATCCAAGAGACCCAGTACTTC	CASSQGDSGEIQETQYF	TRBV4-2	TRBJ2-5	TRBD2	NA
TGTGCCAGCAGCTCCGACAGGGGAAAAACAGATACGCAGTATTTT	CASSSDRGKTDTQYF	TRBV7-2	TRBJ2-3	TRBD1	few
TGTGCCAGCAGCTTGGCGCTAGCGGATTACACCGGGGAGCTGTTTTTT	CASSLALADYTGELFF	TRBV5-6	TRBJ2-2	TRBD2	NA
TGCGCCAGCAGCTTGGTCGGGACAGGGGATGAAAAACTGTTTTTT	CASSLVGTGDEKLFF	TRBV5-1	TRBJ1-4	TRBD1	NA
TGTGCCAGCAGCTTAGGGGCAGATCAGCCCCAGCATTTT	CASSLGADQPQHF	TRBV7-8	TRBJ1-5	NA	NA
TGCGCCAGCAGCTTGGGGGTAGGGGGCTACGAGCAGTACTTC	CASSLGVGGYEQYF	TRBV5-1	TRBJ2-7	NA	NA
TGCGCCAGCAGTGCTGCGGGTGGGGACAGGGCCTACGAGCAGTACTTC	CASSAAGGDRAYEQYF	TRBV10-2	TRBJ2-7	TRBD1	NA
TGTGCCAGCAGCTTGGGGTGGCAATATGGCTACACCTTC	CASSLGWQYGYTF	TRBV5-4	TRBJ1-2	NA	NA
TGTGCCAGCAGTTCCCCGCTAGCTAACTATGGCTACACCTTC	CASSSPLANYGYTF	TRBV5-4	TRBJ1-2	NA	NA
TGTGCCAGCAGCTTAGGGGGGGACACTGAAGCTTTCTTT	CASSLGGDTEAFF	TRBV7-8	TRBJ1-1	NA	NA
TGCGCCAGCAGCGCCCGGGACAGAACCGGCACTGAAGCTTTCTTT	CASSARDRTGTEAFF	TRBV4-3	TRBJ1-1	TRBD1	NA
TGTGCCAGCAGCCCCGAAGGTAGCGGGGGTCCCTACGAGCAGTACTTC	CASSPEGSGGPYEQYF	TRBV9	TRBJ2-7	TRBD2	NA
TGTGCCAGCAGCCCTGACAGGAATGAGCAGTTCTTC	CASSPDRNEQFF	TRBV13	TRBJ2-1	NA	NA
TGCGCCAGCGAAGCTCTCAGGGGAGACTATGGCTACACCTTC	CASEALRGDYGYTF	TRBV4-3	TRBJ1-2	NA	NA
TGCGCCAGCAGTGAGAGGCCGGAGCCTGGAAACACCATATATTTT	CASSERPEPGNTIYF	TRBV10-2	TRBJ1-3	NA	NA
TGTGCCAGCAGTGTTGACGTAGCGGGGGGGCTGAATACGCAGTATTTT	CASSVDVAGGLNTQYF	TRBV2	TRBJ2-3	TRBD2	NA
TGTGCCAGCAGCCCAGCGGCCTCCTATGGCTACACCTTC	CASSPAASYGYTF	TRBV12-3/TRBV12-4	TRBJ1-2	NA	NA